The present entry profiles one T cell receptor beta chain with its context. What it binds is not known. Data came from immunoSEQ multiplex PCR; TCRdb stores just in-frame clones and leaves some out. The table shows 24,000 or so clones, with around 80% occurring only once. Trimming left V 1 base short and J 6 bases short, with 17 bases between. The CDR3 contains 15 residues. Germline V gives CDR1 SGHDT, CDR2 YYEEEE. The entry originates in a study of neoadjuvant nivolumab and ipilimumab in lung cancer. Overall study findings and caveats: Pretherapy blood TCR richness correlated positively with resected tumor richness. Compared with tumor-adjacent uninvolved lung, resected tumors showed greater richness and clonality.

This rearrangement joins TRBV5-6 to TRBJ2-7; possibly TRBD2 for D (7 bases). The source material was peripheral blood, sampled before neoadjuvant nivolumab, alone or with ipilimumab. The TCR was taken from an adult with non-small cell lung cancer. The CDR3 DNA reads TGTGCCAGCAGCTTGCGGGGGGCGTCTACCAGCGAGCAGTACTTC. This translates into CASSLRGASTSEQYF. Combining the CDR3 with reference TRBV5-6 and TRBJ2-7 gives the whole variable domain DAGVTQSPTHLIKTRGQQVTLRCSPKSGHDTVSWYQQALGQGPQFIFQYYEEEERQRGNFPDRFSGHQFPNYSSELNVNALLLGDSALYLCASSLRGASTSEQYFGPGTRLTVT.